This T cell receptor beta chain was captured by sequencing in a study of T cells in Graves' hyperthyroidism and ophthalmopathy. The CDR3 contains 13 residues. Germline V gene sequence: CDR1 SGHAT, CDR2 FQNNGV. V was cut by 1 base and J by 14 bases, with 15 bases left in between. Study outcomes and limitations: Most thyroid clonotypes expanded above 0.001 were also detected in blood.

Details on this clonotype: Antigen specificity is unknown.

Amplification targeted TCR beta CDR3 regions from RNA transcripts. The primer set for the first-round RT-PCR of the TCR CDR3 was HTBI. TCRdb passed the multiplex PCR reads through MiXCR, listing each CDR3 protein once. Among almost 600,000 distinct CDR3 sequences listed, about half were seen once. Graves' hyperthyroidism showing no ophthalmopathy progression within 18 months was considered stable. The specimen sequenced was peripheral blood or thyroid tissue (not recorded which). The receptor's source is a woman under 30 with Graves' hyperthyroidism. The chain joins TRBV11-2 to TRBJ1-5, with D perhaps matching TRBD1 (6 bases). The CDR3 DNA sequence: TGTGCCAGCAGCTTAGCGGACAGTACCTACGAGCATTTT. Residues: CASSLADSTYEHF.